Sequencing of this T cell receptor (beta chain) was carried out in a study of cytomegalovirus exposure and HLA in healthy donors. Germline values: CDR1 KGHSH, CDR2 LQKENI. The CDR3 extends over 15 amino acids. V shed 0 bases and J shed 3 bases, with 10 bases lying between them. This PCR relied on a set of 60 Vbeta primers and 13 Jbeta primers. Here immunoSEQ multiplex PCR was the method, and the copy in TCRdb shows in-frame clones only, minus some. Of some 150,000 clones listed, around 10% are singletons. Sequences were obtained from PBMCs. The chain recombines TRBV18 with TRBJ2-3; the D gene is possibly TRBD2 (5 bases). This receptor was obtained from a woman between 40 and 50 years old in good health and CMV-seropositive. In DNA form, the CDR3 reads TGTGCCAGCTCACCACCGGGGAGTAGGACAGATACGCAGTATTTT. Its translation: CASSPPGSRTDTQYF.